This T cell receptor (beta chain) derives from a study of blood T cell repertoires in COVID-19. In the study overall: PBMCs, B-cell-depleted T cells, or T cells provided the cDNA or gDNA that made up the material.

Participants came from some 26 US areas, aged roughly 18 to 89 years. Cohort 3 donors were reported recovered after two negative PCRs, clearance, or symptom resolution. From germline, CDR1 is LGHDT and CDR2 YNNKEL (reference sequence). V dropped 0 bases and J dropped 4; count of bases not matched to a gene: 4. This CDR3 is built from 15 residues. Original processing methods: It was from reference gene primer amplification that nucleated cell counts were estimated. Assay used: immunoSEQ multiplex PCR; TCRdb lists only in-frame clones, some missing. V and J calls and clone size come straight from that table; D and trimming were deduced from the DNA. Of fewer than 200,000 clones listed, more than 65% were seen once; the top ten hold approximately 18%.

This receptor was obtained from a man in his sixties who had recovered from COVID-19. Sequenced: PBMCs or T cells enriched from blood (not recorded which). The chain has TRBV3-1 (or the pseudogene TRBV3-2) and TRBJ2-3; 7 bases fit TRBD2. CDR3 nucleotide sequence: TGTGCCAGCAGCCAAGATTGGGGGGGAGCAGATACGCAGTATTTT. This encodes CASSQDWGGADTQYF.